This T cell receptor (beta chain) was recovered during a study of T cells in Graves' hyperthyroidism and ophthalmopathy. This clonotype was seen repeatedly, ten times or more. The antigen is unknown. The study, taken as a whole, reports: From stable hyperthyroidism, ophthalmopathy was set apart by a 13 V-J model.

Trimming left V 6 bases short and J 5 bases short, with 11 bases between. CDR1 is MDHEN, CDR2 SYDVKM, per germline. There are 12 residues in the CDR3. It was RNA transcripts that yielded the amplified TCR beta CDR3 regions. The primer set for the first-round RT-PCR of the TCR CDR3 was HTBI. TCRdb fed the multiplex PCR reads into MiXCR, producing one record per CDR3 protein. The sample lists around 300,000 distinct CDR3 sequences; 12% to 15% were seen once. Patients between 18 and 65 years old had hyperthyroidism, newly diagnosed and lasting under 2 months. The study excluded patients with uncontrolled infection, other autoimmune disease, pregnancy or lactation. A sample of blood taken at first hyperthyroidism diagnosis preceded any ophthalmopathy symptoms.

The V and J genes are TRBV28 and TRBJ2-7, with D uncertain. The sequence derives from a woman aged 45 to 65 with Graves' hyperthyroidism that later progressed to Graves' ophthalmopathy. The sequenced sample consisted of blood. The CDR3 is CASSPPVDEQYF. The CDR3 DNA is TGTGCCAGCAGCCCCCCTGTGGACGAGCAGTACTTC.